This T cell receptor (beta chain) appears in the sequencing data of a study of Graves' ophthalmopathy and Graves' hyperthyroidism. Lactation, pregnancy, uncontrolled infections and other autoimmune diseases were all grounds for excluding patients. There are many counts of this clonotype. Its antigen is undetermined. The trim removed 2 bases at V and 2 bases at J, leaving 0 bases unmatched. The CDR3 covers 14 residues. Germline-derived CDR1 and CDR2 are MNHEY and SVGAGI. General study results and limits: Ophthalmopathy progression was predicted with 65% to 71% sensitivity and about 72% specificity. Blood also held most thyroid clonotypes expanded above 0.001 frequency.

Amplified TCR beta CDR3 regions were obtained using RNA transcripts as template. The workflow started with a first-round RT-PCR run with HTBI primers and then moved on to a second-round multiplex PCR. TCRdb called the multiplex PCR reads again in MiXCR, with one record for every CDR3 protein. The table lists 450,000 or so distinct CDR3 sequences, under 15% of them singletons. This chain joins TRBV6-5 and TRBJ2-5, with 9 nucleotides matching TRBD1. What was sequenced was blood. This TCR was sampled from a woman aged 30 to 39 with Graves' ophthalmopathy. The CDR3 spells CASSYGQGQETQYF. CDR3 DNA: TGTGCCAGCAGTTACGGACAGGGGCAAGAGACCCAGTACTTC.